A selection of T cell receptor beta chains follows, all from one sample in a study of blood T cell repertoires in COVID-19. Method: immunoSEQ multiplex PCR; TCRdb's copy keeps in-frame clones and lacks some. The sample lists around 230,000 clones, about nine tenths occurring once. Material: peripheral blood. The receptors originated from a man younger than 45 who had recovered from COVID-19. Each CDR3 is given with its conserved first and last residue. The D gene is left open where the match is weak. Size is stated for part of the rows, as once, few or many counts, or as a class when the clone is expanded.

CDR3,DNA,J,V,size,D
CASLKAGQGNGYTF,TGTGCCTCACTTAAGGCCGGACAGGGCAATGGCTACACCTTC,TRBJ1-2,TRBV28,NA,TRBD1
CAWRKRGSYEQYF,TGTGCCTGGAGGAAACGTGGGAGCTACGAGCAGTACTTC,TRBJ2-7,TRBV30,NA,NA
CASSRDSMLSYEQYF,TGCGCCAGCAGCCGGGACAGTATGTTATCCTACGAGCAGTACTTC,TRBJ2-7,TRBV5-1,few,TRBD1
CASRSGGAHNEQFF,TGTGCCAGCAGAAGCGGGGGGGCCCACAATGAGCAGTTCTTC,TRBJ2-1,TRBV6-5,once,TRBD2
CASTPGAGGYEQYF,TGCGCCAGCACCCCGGGTGCAGGGGGCTACGAGCAGTACTTC,TRBJ2-7,TRBV10-2,NA,TRBD1
CASSAQQGNSPLHF,TGTGCCAGCAGTGCCCAACAGGGGAACTCACCCCTCCACTTT,TRBJ1-6,TRBV25-1,NA,TRBD1
CASSDQWVQRGKNIQYF,TGTGCCAGCAGTGATCAGTGGGTTCAGCGGGGGAAAAACATTCAGTACTTC,TRBJ2-4,TRBV6-1,NA,TRBD2
CASRPGQVFYEQYF,TGTGCCAGCAGGCCTGGACAGGTGTTCTACGAGCAGTACTTC,TRBJ2-7,TRBV27,NA,TRBD1
CASSPLGGIDTDTQYF,TGTGCCAGCAGTCCCCTTGGGGGGATCGATACAGATACGCAGTATTTT,TRBJ2-3,TRBV28,NA,NA
CASSVGAPLGGDTGELFF,TGTGCCAGCAGCGTAGGTGCCCCTCTCGGGGGGGACACCGGGGAGCTGTTTTTT,TRBJ2-2,TRBV9,NA,TRBD2
CASSQTRLLSSYEQYF,TGTGCCAGCAGTCAGACCCGACTATTGAGCTCCTACGAGCAGTACTTC,TRBJ2-7,TRBV11-2,NA,NA
CASSPRQGRRLTGGLETQYF,TGTGCCAGCAGTCCGCGTCAGGGGAGGCGTCTGACGGGGGGGCTGGAGACCCAGTACTTC,TRBJ2-5,TRBV6-2/TRBV6-3,once,TRBD2
CASSQDPSGWDTEAFF,TGTGCCAGCAGCCAAGATCCCTCGGGATGGGACACTGAAGCTTTCTTT,TRBJ1-1,TRBV14,NA,NA
CASGRGQGNTEAFF,TGCGCCAGCGGCAGAGGACAGGGGAACACTGAAGCTTTCTTT,TRBJ1-1,TRBV5-1,few,TRBD1
CASSVVGSRTGELFF,TGTGCCAGCAGCGTAGTGGGCAGCAGAACCGGGGAGCTGTTTTTT,TRBJ2-2,TRBV9,NA,NA
CAALDREKETQYF,TGTGCCGCCCTGGACAGGGAGAAGGAGACCCAGTACTTC,TRBJ2-5,TRBV7-8,NA,TRBD1
CASRGTQQGRIEKLFF,TGTGCCAGCAGAGGTACTCAACAGGGGAGGATTGAAAAACTGTTTTTT,TRBJ1-4,TRBV2,once,TRBD1
CASNSGTDGGWGYTF,TGTGCCAGCAATTCAGGGACGGACGGGGGGTGGGGCTACACCTTC,TRBJ1-2,TRBV6-5,NA,NA
CAISETQGSEQYF,TGTGCCATCAGTGAGACTCAGGGGTCCGAGCAGTACTTC,TRBJ2-7,TRBV10-3,NA,NA
CAWSVGGTGGTEQYF,TGTGCCTGGAGTGTAGGGGGGACAGGGGGGACTGAGCAGTACTTC,TRBJ2-7,TRBV30,NA,TRBD1
CASARRPGGYEQYF,TGTGCCAGCGCCAGACGACCGGGGGGCTACGAGCAGTACTTC,TRBJ2-7,TRBV27,NA,TRBD2
CASRIGVGSNQPQHF,TGCGCCAGCAGAATAGGGGTAGGAAGCAATCAGCCCCAGCATTTT,TRBJ1-5,TRBV5-1,NA,NA
CASSWGGQGENTEAFF,TGTGCCAGCAGTTGGGGGGGACAGGGAGAGAACACTGAAGCTTTCTTT,TRBJ1-1,TRBV27,NA,TRBD1
CASSVGTGGSSSYNEQFF,TGCGCCAGCAGTGTTGGGACAGGGGGTTCGAGCTCCTACAATGAGCAGTTCTTC,TRBJ2-1,TRBV10-1,NA,TRBD1
CASSPSGQRAHEQYF,TGTGCCAGCAGCCCGAGCGGGCAACGGGCTCACGAGCAGTACTTC,TRBJ2-7,TRBV4-2,NA,NA
CASSTSILQRGRGNEKLFF,TGTGCCAGCAGCACTAGCATTCTCCAGCGTGGCAGGGGGAATGAAAAACTGTTTTTT,TRBJ1-4,TRBV9,NA,TRBD1
CASTSLASPLHF,TGTGCCAGCACCTCCTTAGCGTCACCCCTCCACTTT,TRBJ1-6,TRBV7-2,NA,NA
CASSESPRQAFFSYGYTF,TGCGCCAGCAGTGAGTCTCCAAGACAGGCCTTCTTTTCCTATGGCTACACCTTC,TRBJ1-2,TRBV10-2,NA,NA
CASSGGQGSLTDTQYF,TGTGCCAGCAGTGGGGGACAGGGAAGCCTCACAGATACGCAGTATTTT,TRBJ2-3,TRBV6-6,NA,TRBD1
CSVEDLGGGGSYNEQFF,TGCAGCGTTGAAGATCTGGGCGGGGGGGGATCCTACAATGAGCAGTTCTTC,TRBJ2-1,TRBV29-1,NA,TRBD2